The 30 T cell receptor beta chains below all came from one sample that was sequenced in a study of HIV-infected patients and healthy controls. No cell fractionation was done, so the repertoire covers all unsorted peripheral blood T cells. Alpha and beta constant-region primers primed reverse transcription of about 500 ng RNA. Separate chain-specific third strand synthesis with multiplexing indices produced the alpha and beta libraries. TCRdb called the 5' RACE reads again in MiXCR, with one record for every CDR3 protein. Among roughly 9,000 distinct CDR3 sequences, 5.8% were seen once, and the ten largest hold over 7%. The sample consisted of blood. Receptors were obtained from an adult in good health.

The table lists this clonotype with many counts. This chain links TRBV5-1 with TRBJ2-1; perhaps D is TRBD1 or TRBD2 (6 bases each). CDR3 length: 16 amino acids. CDR1 SGHRS and CDR2 YFSETQ come from the germline V gene. The germline V and J ends were trimmed by 1 base and 7 bases, with 18 bases remaining between them. The CDR3 region is CASSLPSGGAGNEQFF. The CDR3 DNA sequence: TGCGCCAGCAGCTTGCCCAGTGGGGGCGCGGGGAATGAGCAGTTCTTC.

The chain is built from TRBV27 and TRBJ1-1; 8 nucleotides agree with TRBD1. Germline V gene data show CDR1 as MNHEY and CDR2 as SMNVEV (reference sequence). J gave up 0 bases and V 5 bases, and 5 bases lay outside the gene matches. The CDR3 is made up of 15 amino acids. The CDR3 region has the DNA TGTGCCAGCAGTCCCCGACAGGGGATGAACACTGAAGCTTTCTTT. Its translation is CASSPRQGMNTEAFF.

The chain combines TRBV6-1 with TRBJ1-5, with D uncertain. This CDR3 spans 15 amino acids. Trimming cost V 5 bases and J 6 bases, with 17 bases left between them. The germline V gene has CDR1 MNHNS and CDR2 SASEGT. The CDR3 nucleotides read TGTGCCAGCAGTAGTGGGATTTCGTCGGGTCAGCCCCAGCATTTT. Its protein product is CASSSGISSGQPQHF.

By proportion, this clonotype is medium-sized. The chain combines TRBV5-4 with TRBJ2-1; possible D gene TRBD1, 6 bases. V was trimmed by 4 bases and J by 0 bases, leaving 17 bases between them. Germline CDR1 is SGHNT and CDR2 is YYREEE (reference sequence). The CDR3 has 17 residues. CDR3 bases: TGTGCCAGCAGCCTCGGAAAGACAGGAGCCTCCTACAATGAGCAGTTCTTC. It codes for CASSLGKTGASYNEQFF.

This clonotype was observed a few times. The V call is TRBV4-3, the J call TRBJ1-1; tentatively, D is TRBD1 (5 bases). This CDR3 is built from 14 residues. The germline gives CDR1 LGHNA, CDR2 YSLEER. With 0 bases removed from V and 1 base from J, the gap between germline ends came to 6 bases. The CDR3 is CASSQDGQNTEAFF. The CDR3 bases are TGCGCCAGCAGCCAAGATGGACAGAACACTGAAGCTTTCTTT.

This clonotype qualifies as medium-sized. This rearrangement joins TRBV12-3 or TRBV12-4 to TRBJ2-1; 7 nucleotides match TRBD2. This CDR3 has 18 amino acids. V shed 6 bases, J shed 8 bases, and the junction held 22 bases outside the gene matches. The CDR3 is CASSPTGGGVVSIDEQFF. The CDR3 DNA reads as TGTGCCAGCAGCCCGACGGGGGGTGGTGTTGTATCTATTGATGAGCAGTTCTTC.

Within the sample, this clonotype is medium-sized (0.01 to 0.1%). This chain connects TRBV12-3 or TRBV12-4 to TRBJ2-1; no definite D call. Trimming shortened V by 5 bases and J by 2 bases, and 13 bases separated the two germline ends. The CDR3 consists of 15 residues. CDR3 nucleotide sequence: TGTGCCAGCAGTCTTTCAACAGAAGCCTACAATGAGCAGTTCTTC. This translates into CASSLSTEAYNEQFF.

By share, this clonotype ranks as medium-sized. The chain has TRBV19 and TRBJ1-2, with 7 bases lining up with TRBD1. Trimming cost V 5 bases and J 5 bases; bases outside gene matches: 8. Germline assignment: CDR1 LNHDA and CDR2 SQIVND (reference sequence). The CDR3 is 14 residues long. CDR3 sequence reads: CASSRTGVVYGYTF. As DNA, the CDR3 is TGTGCCAGTAGTCGCACAGGGGTTGTGTATGGCTACACCTTC.

This clonotype is judged medium-sized. The CDR3 region is CASSFGTGNSPLHF. The CDR3 DNA reads as TGTGCCAGCAGTTTTGGGACAGGCAATTCACCCCTCCACTTT. The V call is TRBV28, the J call TRBJ1-6; 8 positions match TRBD1. This CDR3 is 14 amino acids long. The germline V gene has CDR1 MDHEN and CDR2 SYDVKM. V dropped 3 bases and J dropped 7; count of bases not matched to a gene: 2.

The table lists this clonotype with a few counts. The chain uses TRBV7-8 and TRBJ2-3; D possibly corresponds to TRBD1 (5 bases). The V gene's germline CDR1 is SGHVS and CDR2 FQNEAQ. The CDR3 loop spans 14 amino acids. With 5 bases removed from V and 4 bases from J, the gap between germline ends came to 13 bases. CDR3 in amino acids: CASSINRGSDTQYF. CDR3 coding DNA: TGTGCCAGCAGCATTAATAGGGGCTCAGATACGCAGTATTTT.

The chain is built from TRBV12-3 or TRBV12-4 and TRBJ2-5; 7 bases are a match to TRBD2. The CDR3 has 15 residues. V dropped 1 base and J dropped 5; count of bases not matched to a gene: 7. CDR3 region: CASSLGGGPLETQYF. The CDR3 bases are TGTGCCAGCAGTTTAGGGGGAGGGCCTCTCGAGACCCAGTACTTC.

Ten or more counts support this clonotype. The J gene is TRBJ2-5, the V gene TRBV18; tentative D call: TRBD1 (5 bases). With 0 bases removed from V and 5 bases from J, the gap between germline ends came to 7 bases. The CDR3 contains 13 residues. The germline V gene has CDR1 KGHSH and CDR2 LQKENI. The CDR3 DNA sequence: TGTGCCAGCTCACCACCGACAGTGGAGACCCAGTACTTC. This encodes CASSPPTVETQYF.

This clonotype was seen ten or more times. This chain joins TRBV30 and TRBJ2-2; maybe TRBD2 (5 bases). Germline CDR1 GTSNPN, CDR2 SVGIG (reference sequence). This CDR3 region has 18 residues. Trimming stripped 3 bases from V and 0 bases from J, with 20 bases between. This CDR3 reads CAWSSGYGGTSNTGELFF. For the CDR3, the DNA is TGTGCCTGGAGCAGCGGATACGGTGGTACCTCGAACACCGGGGAGCTGTTTTTT.

This clonotype was seen repeatedly, ten times or more. V and J are TRBV20-1 and TRBJ2-3; tentatively, D is TRBD2 (7 bases). The CDR3 has 15 residues. Germline V CDR1 and CDR2: DFQATT, SNEGSKA (reference sequence). The V end lost 5 bases, the J end lost 2 bases, and 17 bases lay between the germline ends. CDR3 sequence (DNA): TGCAGTGCTCTAAGAAGGGGGGGGGCCACAGATACGCAGTATTTT. Translating it yields CSALRRGGATDTQYF.

By share, this clonotype ranks as medium-sized (0.01 to 0.1%). The rearrangement uses TRBV6-6 and TRBJ1-5, with D maybe TRBD1 (6 bases). The germline V gene encodes CDR1 MNHNY and CDR2 SVGAGI (reference sequence). Between the trimmed V and J ends, which lost 2 bases and 6 bases, there was a span of 20 bases. This CDR3 spans 17 amino acids. CDR3 bases: TGTGCCAGCAGTTACCCCCAACAGGGAGGTGGGGGTCAGCCCCAGCATTTT. This translates into CASSYPQQGGGGQPQHF.

By sample fraction, this clonotype is medium-sized. CDR3 DNA sequence: TGTGCCAGCAGTCAGCGGGGGGCCCTTACAACTCGCACAGATACGCAGTATTTT. Encoded protein: CASSQRGALTTRTDTQYF. The rearrangement uses TRBV12-3 or TRBV12-4 and TRBJ2-3, with 9 bases fitting TRBD2. The CDR3 sequence is 18 residues long. V lost 5 bases to trimming and J lost 1 base; unmatched junction nucleotides: 13.

This clonotype was picked up many times. The gene calls are TRBV11-2 and TRBJ2-2, with 7 bases aligning to TRBD2. This CDR3 is built from 15 residues. Germline CDR1 and CDR2: SGHAT and FQNNGV. With V trimmed by 4 bases and J by 0 bases, 2 bases remained unmatched. CDR3 in DNA: TGTGCCAGCAGCTGGGACTACACGAACACCGGGGAGCTGTTTTTT. This sequence encodes CASSWDYTNTGELFF.

This clonotype rates as medium-sized (0.01 to 0.1%). The rearrangement links TRBV19 to TRBJ1-1; the D is unclear. Trimming cost V 8 bases and J 11 bases, with 18 bases left between them. Germline loops: CDR1 LNHDA, CDR2 SQIVND (reference sequence). The CDR3 consists of 12 residues. This CDR3 reads CASLRLGSGAFF. The CDR3 region has the DNA TGTGCCAGTCTCCGATTGGGCAGTGGGGCTTTCTTT.

This clonotype was observed many times. The chain combines TRBV7-2 with TRBJ2-2, with a possible D match to TRBD2 (5 bases). This CDR3 contains 14 residues. V was shortened by 0 bases and J by 5 bases, with 7 bases between the two germline ends. Germline-derived CDR1 and CDR2 are SGHTA and FQGNSA. The DNA of the CDR3 is TGTGCCAGCAGCTTAGCTCGGGGAACCGGGGAGCTGTTTTTT. As protein: CASSLARGTGELFF.

Many counts were recorded for this clonotype. The chain carries TRBV27 and TRBJ1-3; a weak D match, TRBD1 (5 bases). The CDR3 extends over 15 amino acids. Trimming took 3 bases from V and 0 from J, leaving 9 bases between them. Germline V gene lookup returns CDR1 MNHEY and CDR2 SMNVEV (reference sequence). The CDR3 bases are TGTGCCAGCAGTTTGGCGGGGGTCTCTGGAAACACCATATATTTT. Translation gives CASSLAGVSGNTIYF.

This clonotype was seen many times. CDR3 DNA: TGTGCCAGTCAACAGGTCGGTGGAACTGAAGCTTTCTTT. This codes for CASQQVGGTEAFF. The chain recombines TRBV2 with TRBJ1-1; possibly TRBD1 for D (5 bases). V was cut by 9 bases and J by 5 bases, with 16 bases left in between. Germline V gives CDR1 SNHLY, CDR2 FYNNEI. The CDR3 is 13 amino acids.

By its share, this clonotype is medium-sized (0.01 to 0.1%). The V call is TRBV15, the J call TRBJ2-5; D perhaps matches TRBD1 (5 bases). The CDR3 spans 13 residues. Trimming shortened V by 3 bases and J by 5 bases, and 10 bases separated the two germline ends. The germline CDR1 and CDR2 sequences are LNHNV and YYDKDF (reference sequence). CDR3 bases: TGTGCCACCAGCAGTAGTGCAGGGGAGACCCAGTACTTC. This sequence encodes CATSSSAGETQYF. Combining the CDR3 with reference TRBV15 and TRBJ2-5 gives the whole variable domain DAMVIQNPRYQVTQFGKPVTLSCSQTLNHNVMYWYQQKSSQAPKLLFHYYDKDFNNEADTPDNFQSRRPNTSFCFLDIRSPGLGDTAMYLCATSSSAGETQYFGPGTRLLVL.

Relative to its sample, this clonotype is medium-sized. The CDR3 DNA reads as TGTGCCAGCAGCCGACGACCCACAGTTAACACCGGGGAGCTGTTTTTT. It encodes CASSRRPTVNTGELFF. J is TRBJ2-2 and V is TRBV7-3; the D is unclear. V lost 5 bases, J lost 2 bases, and 15 bases lay in between. The CDR3 contains 16 residues. The germline V gene encodes CDR1 SGHTA and CDR2 FQGTGA.

The chain couples TRBV11-1 to TRBJ2-1, with 10 bases matching TRBD2. Trimming took 0 bases from V and 12 from J; bases not matched to a gene: 14. The CDR3 sequence is 17 residues long. Per the germline V gene, CDR1 is SGHAT and CDR2 is FQDESV (reference sequence). The DNA of the CDR3 is TGTGCCAGCAGCTTAGCCCGGACTAGCGGAAGACAAGAAAGGCAGTTCTTC. It codes for CASSLARTSGRQERQFF.

This clonotype has more than one count but fewer than ten. The chain joins TRBV20-1 to TRBJ1-2, with D possibly being TRBD1 (6 bases). The germline gives CDR1 DFQATT, CDR2 SNEGSKA (reference sequence). V lost 0 bases and J 2 bases, leaving 16 bases between the germline ends. The CDR3 has 16 residues. The CDR3 nucleotides are TGCAGTGCTAGAGAATTGGAGACAGGAAAAAACTATGGCTACACCTTC. Encoded protein: CSARELETGKNYGYTF.

The table lists this clonotype with many counts. V and J are TRBV6-4 and TRBJ2-1; 7 bases line up with TRBD2. There are 15 residues in the CDR3. J lost 4 bases, V lost 8 bases, and 11 bases had no gene match. Germline CDR1 reads MRHNA; CDR2 reads SNTAGT. The CDR3 DNA sequence: TGTGCCAGCCGCGCGGGAGACTCGATATACAATGAGCAGTTCTTC. Its translation is CASRAGDSIYNEQFF.

In its sample, this clonotype is medium-sized (0.01 to 0.1%). The rearrangement uses TRBV4-1 and TRBJ2-3, with TRBD2 matching over 11 bases. Germline CDR1 reads MGHRA; CDR2 reads YSYEKL. The CDR3 has 17 residues. V dropped 4 bases and J dropped 1; count of bases not matched to a gene: 7. CDR3 DNA sequence: TGCGCCAGCAGCCCCCCAGGGACTAGCGGAGGCACAGATACGCAGTATTTT. It codes for CASSPPGTSGGTDTQYF.

By sample share, this clonotype is medium-sized (0.01 to 0.1%). The chain joins TRBV10-3 to TRBJ2-1; 7 bases map to TRBD2. The V and J ends lost 5 bases and 4 bases, in that order; junction bases with no gene match: 8. The CDR3 has 15 residues. Germline V CDR1 and CDR2: ENHRY, SYGVKD. The CDR3 nucleotides are TGTGCCATCAGTAGCGGGGTAGCAGAATACAATGAGCAGTTCTTC. As protein: CAISSGVAEYNEQFF.

This clonotype counts as medium-sized. The chain has TRBV6-5 and TRBJ1-1; TRBD1 matches at 7 bases. V trimming: 4 bases; J trimming: 3 bases; junction bases outside the gene matches: 8. The V gene's germline CDR1 is MNHEY and CDR2 SVGAGI. This CDR3 contains 15 residues. This CDR3 is CASSFITGVYTEAFF. CDR3 coding DNA: TGTGCCAGCAGTTTTATAACAGGGGTGTACACTGAAGCTTTCTTT.

By frequency in the sample, this clonotype is medium-sized. The chain has TRBV12-3 or TRBV12-4 and TRBJ2-7; D unclear. This CDR3 is 11 amino acids long. V was trimmed by 5 bases and J by 4 bases, leaving 6 bases between them. The chain's CDR3 is CASSMGYEQYF. The CDR3 bases are TGTGCCAGCAGTATGGGGTACGAGCAGTACTTC.